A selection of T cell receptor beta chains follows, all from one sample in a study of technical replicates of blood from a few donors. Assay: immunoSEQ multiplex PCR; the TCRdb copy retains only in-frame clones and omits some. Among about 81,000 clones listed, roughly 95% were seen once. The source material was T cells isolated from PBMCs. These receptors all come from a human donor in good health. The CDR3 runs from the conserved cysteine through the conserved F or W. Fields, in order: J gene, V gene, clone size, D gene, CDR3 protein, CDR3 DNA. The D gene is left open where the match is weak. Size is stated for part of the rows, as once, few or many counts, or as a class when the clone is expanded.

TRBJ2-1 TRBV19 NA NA CASSAGNEQFF TGTGCCAGTAGTGCAGGGAATGAGCAGTTCTTC
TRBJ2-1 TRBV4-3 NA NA CASSAYRSYNEQFF TGCGCCAGCAGCGCTTATAGGAGTTACAATGAGCAGTTCTTC
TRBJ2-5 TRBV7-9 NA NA CASTNPFAEEEETQYF TGTGCCAGCACCAACCCTTTCGCGGAGGAGGAAGAGACCCAGTACTTC
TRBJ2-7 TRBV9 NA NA CASSPTGLRDEQYF TGTGCCAGCAGCCCCACCGGCCTCAGGGACGAGCAGTACTTC
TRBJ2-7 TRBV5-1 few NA CASSDTQSYEQYF TGCGCCAGCAGCGACACTCAGAGTTACGAGCAGTACTTC
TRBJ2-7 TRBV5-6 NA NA CASFSSVRGEQYF TGTGCCAGCTTCTCTAGCGTAAGGGGCGAGCAGTACTTC
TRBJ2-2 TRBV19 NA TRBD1 CASNTVQGAPGELFF TGTGCCAGTAACACGGTACAGGGGGCGCCCGGGGAGCTGTTTTTT
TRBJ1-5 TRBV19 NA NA CASSKRQLHQPQHF TGTGCCAGTAGTAAAAGACAGCTTCATCAGCCCCAGCATTTT
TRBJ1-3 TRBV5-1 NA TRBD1 CASSLGQGAGNTIYF TGCGCCAGCAGCTTGGGACAGGGCGCTGGAAACACCATATATTTT
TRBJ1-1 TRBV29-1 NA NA CSVGGRMNTEAFF TGCAGCGTTGGGGGGCGGATGAACACTGAAGCTTTCTTT
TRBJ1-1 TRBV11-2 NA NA CASSSYAGINTEAFF TGTGCCAGCAGTTCGTATGCGGGGATTAACACTGAAGCTTTCTTT
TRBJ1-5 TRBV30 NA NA CAWSVQGTQPQHF TGTGCCTGGAGTGTACAGGGTACTCAGCCCCAGCATTTT
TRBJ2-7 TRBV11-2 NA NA CASSLQGIGYEQYF TGTGCCAGCAGCTTACAGGGGATTGGCTACGAGCAGTACTTC
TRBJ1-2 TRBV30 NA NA CAWSLREKRYGYTF TGTGCCTGGAGTCTGCGCGAGAAGCGCTATGGCTACACCTTC
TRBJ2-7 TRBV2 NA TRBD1 CASSFPGQAYEQYF TGTGCCAGCAGTTTTCCGGGACAGGCCTACGAGCAGTACTTC
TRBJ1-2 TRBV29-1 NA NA CSVAVSNGYTF TGCAGCGTCGCCGTGTCTAATGGCTACACCTTC
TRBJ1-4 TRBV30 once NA CAWSVLGQVNEKLFF TGTGCCTGGAGTGTACTAGGCCAGGTTAATGAAAAACTGTTTTTT
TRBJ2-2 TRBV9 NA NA CASSVAIGELFF TGTGCCAGCAGCGTAGCCATCGGGGAGCTGTTTTTT
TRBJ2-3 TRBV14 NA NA CASSPGVLNTQYF TGTGCCAGCAGCCCGGGAGTCCTGAATACGCAGTATTTT
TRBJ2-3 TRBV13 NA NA CASSLPPLKLSTDTQYF TGTGCCAGCAGCTTACCCCCGCTAAAGTTATCGACAGATACGCAGTATTTT
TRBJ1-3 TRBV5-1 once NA CASSLVGTRAGEGNTIYF TGCGCCAGCAGCTTAGTCGGGACACGGGCTGGGGAAGGAAACACCATATATTTT
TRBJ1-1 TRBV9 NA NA CASNPTGGNTEAFF TGTGCCAGCAACCCCACCGGGGGGAACACTGAAGCTTTCTTT
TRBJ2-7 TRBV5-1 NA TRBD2 CASSIRGLYYEQYF TGCGCCAGCAGCATAAGGGGACTATACTACGAGCAGTACTTC
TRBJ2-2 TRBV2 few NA CASSPGLHTGELFF TGTGCCAGCAGTCCGGGACTTCACACCGGGGAGCTGTTTTTT
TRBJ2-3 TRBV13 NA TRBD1 CASSELGTGGLTDTQYF TGTGCCAGCAGCGAGCTGGGGACAGGGGGCCTCACAGATACGCAGTATTTT
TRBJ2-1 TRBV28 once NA CASSLPRANEQFF TGTGCCAGCAGTTTACCCAGGGCCAATGAGCAGTTCTTC
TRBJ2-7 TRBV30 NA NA CAWSEQGDYEQYF TGTGCCTGGAGTGAACAGGGAGACTACGAGCAGTACTTC
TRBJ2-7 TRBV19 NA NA CASSMGDLSYEQYF TGTGCCAGTAGTATGGGGGACTTATCCTACGAGCAGTACTTC
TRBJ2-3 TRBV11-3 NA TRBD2 CASSSTSGSTDTQYF TGTGCCAGCAGCTCAACTAGCGGGAGCACAGATACGCAGTATTTT
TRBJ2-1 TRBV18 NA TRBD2 CASSPGLAGDEQFF TGTGCCAGCTCACCCGGGCTAGCGGGAGACGAGCAGTTCTTC
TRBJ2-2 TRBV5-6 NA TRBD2 CASSLSLAGITGELFF TGTGCCAGCAGCTTGAGTTTAGCGGGAATCACCGGGGAGCTGTTTTTT
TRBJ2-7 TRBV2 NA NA CASSELYEQYF TGTGCCAGCAGTGAACTCTACGAGCAGTACTTC
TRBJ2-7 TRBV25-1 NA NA CASSEYYEQYF TGTGCCAGCAGTGAGTACTACGAGCAGTACTTC
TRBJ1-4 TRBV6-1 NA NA CASLTNPNEKLFF TGTGCCAGCTTGACAAACCCTAATGAAAAACTGTTTTTT
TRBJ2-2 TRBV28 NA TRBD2 CASKEKREIQAGELFF TGTGCCAGCAAGGAGAAGCGGGAGATTCAGGCCGGGGAGCTGTTTTTT
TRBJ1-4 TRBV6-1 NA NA CASSGAQGSNEKLFF TGTGCCAGCAGTGGGGCTCAGGGATCTAATGAAAAACTGTTTTTT
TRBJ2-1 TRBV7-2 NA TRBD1 CASSLVGTGQPSEQFF TGTGCCAGCAGCTTAGTGGGGACAGGGCAGCCTAGTGAGCAGTTCTTC
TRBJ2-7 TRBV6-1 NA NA CASSVEGHPIYEQYF TGTGCCAGCAGTGTGGAGGGCCACCCGATCTACGAGCAGTACTTC
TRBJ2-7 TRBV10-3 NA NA CAISGYAGTYEQYF TGTGCCATCAGTGGGTATGCGGGTACCTACGAGCAGTACTTC
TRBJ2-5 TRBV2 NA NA CASGEYQETQYF TGTGCCAGCGGGGAGTACCAAGAGACCCAGTACTTC
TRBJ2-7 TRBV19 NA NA CAVSGAYEQYF TGTGCCGTCTCCGGGGCCTACGAGCAGTACTTC
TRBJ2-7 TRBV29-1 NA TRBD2 CSVEVLTLGLESASYEQYF TGCAGCGTTGAAGTCCTAACGTTAGGACTAGAGTCGGCTTCCTACGAGCAGTACTTC
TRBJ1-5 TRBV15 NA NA CATSRSGLISNQPQHF TGTGCCACCAGCAGATCGGGACTAATTAGCAATCAGCCCCAGCATTTT
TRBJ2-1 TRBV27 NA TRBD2 CASSPIGTSTFF TGTGCCAGCAGTCCTATCGGGACTAGTACGTTCTTC
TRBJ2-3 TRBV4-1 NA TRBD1 CASSQDRDSDQRDTQYF TGCGCCAGCAGCCAAGACAGGGACAGTGATCAGAGGGATACGCAGTATTTT
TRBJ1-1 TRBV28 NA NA CASSLARGNTEAFF TGTGCCAGCAGTTTAGCCCGGGGGAACACTGAAGCTTTCTTT
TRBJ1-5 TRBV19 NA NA CASSIGRGVLQPQHF TGTGCCAGTAGTATAGGCAGGGGAGTACTTCAGCCCCAGCATTTT
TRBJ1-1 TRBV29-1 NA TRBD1 CSVEDSSWDRLNF TGCAGCGTTGAAGATTCTAGTTGGGACAGGTTAAACTTT
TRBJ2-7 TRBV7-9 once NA CASSLSHEQYF TGTGCCAGCAGCCTATCCCACGAGCAGTACTTC
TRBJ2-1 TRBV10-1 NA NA CASSKGHNYNEQFF TGCGCCAGCAGCAAGGGACATAACTACAATGAGCAGTTCTTC
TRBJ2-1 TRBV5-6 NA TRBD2 CASSLETSGINEQFF TGTGCCAGCAGCTTGGAGACTAGCGGGATCAATGAGCAGTTCTTC
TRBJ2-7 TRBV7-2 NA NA CASSLGYYEQYF TGTGCCAGCAGCTTAGGTTACTACGAGCAGTACTTC
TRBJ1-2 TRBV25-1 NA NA CASSGRGVPSYGYTF TGTGCCAGCAGTGGGAGGGGAGTCCCCTCTTATGGCTACACCTTC
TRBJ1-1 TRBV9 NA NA CASSVLSGVEAFF TGTGCCAGCAGCGTACTCTCAGGGGTTGAAGCTTTCTTT
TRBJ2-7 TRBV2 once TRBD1 CASFGTATYEQYF TGTGCCAGCTTCGGGACAGCGACCTACGAGCAGTACTTC